One sample yielded the 5 T cell receptor beta chains listed below, sequenced in a study of metastatic and nonmetastatic thyroid tumors. TCRdb re-clonotyped the PCR reads via MiXCR. The sample lists 35,000 to 50,000 clones, 3.2% occurring once. The entire patient cohort was treatment-naive prior to thyroid surgery. Source material: blood. The receptors shown here come from a female donor with papillary thyroid cancer or a benign thyroid nodule (not recorded which). Some clones in this sample may be carry-over from other donors' samples.

Worth noting for this clone: This may be a read error: a much more frequent sequence differs by one nucleotide. V is TRBV28 and J is TRBJ2-5; D might be TRBD1 (5 bases). This CDR3 contains 15 residues. Germline V gives CDR1 MDHEN, CDR2 SYDVKM. Here the CDR3 DNA reads TGTTCCAGCAGTTTTTTAACAGGCCGCCAAGAGACCCAGTACTTC. Its protein is CSSSFLTGRQETQYF.

The gene calls are TRBV20-1 and TRBJ2-1, with D tentatively TRBD2 (6 bases). The germline V and J ends were trimmed by 0 bases and 3 bases, with 15 bases remaining between them. The CDR3 spans 16 residues. Per germline, CDR1 DFQATT and CDR2 SNEGSKA (reference sequence). DNA for the CDR3: TGCAGTGCTAGAGATCTTCGGGGGATCCACTACAATGAGCAGTTCTTC. Protein product: CSARDLRGIHYNEQFF.

This clone was seen at least ten times. This chain uses TRBV10-2 with TRBJ1-5; unclear D gene. V was pared by 11 bases and J by 7 bases, with 18 bases between. This CDR3 region has 13 residues. Germline V gene data show CDR1 as WSHSY and CDR2 as SAAADI. The CDR3, as DNA: TGCGCCGCTTCTTTGAATTTAGGACAGCCCCAGCATTTT. It translates to CAASLNLGQPQHF.

The chain recombines TRBV6-5 with TRBJ2-1; the D is unclear. Germline loops: CDR1 MNHEY, CDR2 SVGAGI. This CDR3 is 15 amino acids long. Deletions cut 2 bases from V and 2 bases from J, with 10 bases between. CDR3 residues: CASSYGRAAYNEQFF. CDR3 DNA sequence: TGTGCCAGCAGTTACGGTAGGGCCGCCTACAATGAGCAGTTCTTC.

This clone was observed a few times. This chain joins TRBV12-3 or TRBV12-4 and TRBJ1-5; 9 bases match TRBD1. CDR3 length: 14 amino acids. Trimming removed 7 bases from V and 6 bases from J; junction bases left unmatched: 7. CDR3 sequence: CASTGTGSSQPQHF. The CDR3 coding sequence is TGTGCCAGCACCGGGACAGGGTCGAGTCAGCCCCAGCATTTT.